This T cell receptor beta chain was documented in a study of OX40 agonist ivuxolimab in advanced cancers. Turning to the overall study: The costimulatory receptor OX40 (CD134) was targeted by ivuxolimab, a fully human IgG2 agonistic monoclonal antibody. Three dose-escalation patients achieved partial responses, one with hepatocellular carcinoma and two with cutaneous melanoma. Patients were allowed to have had prior anti-PD-1, anti-PD-L1 or anti-CTLA-4 therapy, and around 37% of the dose-escalation patients had previously received checkpoint inhibitors. The paper reports the monotherapy dose-escalation portion (N ≈ 52 patients) of the phase I ivuxolimab trial. The point of sequencing TCRbeta in the periphery was to test whether ivuxolimab changed TCR sequence diversity and drove clonal T-cell expansion. In the dose-escalation cohort, about four fifths of patients were male, and the mean age was around 60 years with a range of about 20 to 79. Among the approximately 50 dose-escalation patients, about 19 had hepatocellular carcinoma, approximately 15 melanoma, 9 renal cell carcinoma and 9 head and neck cancer. Intravenous ivuxolimab was administered to patients every 2 weeks at six dose levels: 0.01, 0.1, 0.3, 1.5, 3 and 10 mg/kg. Points the paper makes about the study in general: The antigen specificity of the clonally expanded peripheral T cells was not determined. Low levels of normalized T-cell clonal expansion were also shown by some nonresponding patients. At doses of 0.1 to 3.0 mg/kg, clonal expansion of both CD4+ and CD8+ T cells in blood was seen between baseline and week 6. After ivuxolimab, expanded clones were on average more numerous among CD8+ T cells than among CD4+ T cells. In the 0.1-3.0 mg/kg groups, partial responders had among the lowest normalized peripheral clonal expansion, particularly in CD8+ T cells.

To sequence the TCRbeta CDR3 region, genomic DNA was isolated from the sorted cells. TCRbeta CDR3 regions were sequenced using the immunoSEQ Assay. TCRdb obtained this table from immuneACCESS and retained in-frame rearrangements with V and J assigned. These tables miss some clones; where compared with another copy, unresolved V genes account for less than half of the shortfall, and the remainder is unexplained. The sample data list approximately 30,000 clones, and approximately 90% of these were observed just once. 25% to 35% of the sample is in the top ten clones. The trial excluded patients who had a history of autoimmune disease or who were on systemic immunosuppression. Peripheral blood for TCR sequencing was drawn from every dose cohort at baseline, at cycle 4 day 1 and at cycle 7 day 1. The samples were taken from a phase I, first-in-human, multicenter, open-label dose-escalation trial of ivuxolimab. Adults with locally advanced or metastatic head and neck squamous cell, hepatocellular, melanoma or renal cell carcinoma were enrolled in the trial. Before TCR sequencing, CD4+ T cells and CD8+ T cells were sorted from peripheral blood as separate populations.

Turning to this clone: Its antigen specificity is not known. No quality values exist for individual bases; no much larger clone is one base distant.

The sequences come from CD4+ or CD8+ T cells sorted from blood, collected in a trial of the OX40 agonist ivuxolimab. The sequence was collected from an adult with an advanced solid tumor such as melanoma, head and neck, liver or kidney cancer.

The nucleotide sequence is TGTGCCAGCAGTGACAGGGTGGCAGAGACCCAGTACTTC. It specifies CASSDRVAETQYF. The V gene is TRBV27 and the J gene is TRBJ2-5; 7 central nucleotides agree with TRBD1. The CDR3 measures 13 amino acids from cysteine to phenylalanine. The only DNA kept is the CDR3, 39 bases in frame from the first base. Taken from the germline V gene (reference sequence), the CDR1 and CDR2 loops are MNHEY and SMNVEV. V trim: 5 bases; J trim: 4 bases; unmatched bases: 4.